This TCR beta chain derives from a study of T-cell memory formation after mild COVID-19 (TCRdb year 2021). About the study as a whole: TCR sequence clusters from the two donors were largely donor specific. Longitudinal TCRalpha and TCRbeta repertoire sequencing tracked T-cell clones expanding and contracting after mild COVID-19 in two donors. Two young, previously healthy adult volunteers made up the cohort, one male and one female.

Germline trimming amounts to 4 bases on V and 7 bases on J, with 12 as the count of junction bases outside the gene matches. The CDR1 and CDR2 encoded by the germline V gene (reference sequence) are MNHNY and SVGAGI. The cysteine opens and the phenylalanine closes a CDR3 of 17 amino acids. Of all the DNA, just the CDR3 is kept, 51 bases in frame from base 1. Ficoll-Paque density gradient centrifugation was used to isolate PBMCs. The data were produced on an Illumina NovaSeq 6000. TCRalpha and TCRbeta cDNA libraries were constructed by 5'RACE with constant-segment primers, with sample barcodes and unique molecular identifiers being introduced. Trizol reagent was used to extract RNA from every sample. Amplification of the libraries took two PCR steps, and the second step added a second sample barcode plus Illumina TruSeq adapters. Sequencing of the libraries was done on an Illumina NovaSeq, producing 2 x 150 bp paired-end reads. As for the authors' bioinformatics: Reads were demultiplexed and collapsed into UMI-guided consensus sequences with migec v1.2.7. Using mixcr v2.1.11, the UMI consensuses were aligned to TRA and TRB V and J templates and assembled into clonotypes. A clonotype was counted as expanded or contracted only when both edgeR and NoisET called the clonotype significant, with the noise models trained on biological replicates. For edgeR calls, the thresholds were a false discovery rate-adjusted p below 0.01 and a log2 fold-change of 1. As an exploratory analysis of dynamics, max-normalized trajectories of the 1000 most abundant clonotypes were examined with PCA combined with hierarchical clustering. Separately sequenced CD4+ and CD8+ repertoires were used to assign a CD4 or CD8 phenotype to each responding clone. The public sequencing data were trimmed at Q25 with fastp and processed into clonotypes with MiXCR by TCRdb, which kept only in-frame beta chains. Rows are unified per CDR3 protein, each entry keeping the most common DNA and genes. None of the V and J calls come from the authors' own analysis; TCRdb made them. For this sample the table gives 150,000 to 200,000 distinct CDR3 sequences, of which 11% were detected only once. Jointly, the top ten make up 3.5% to 4% of the sample.

Broader findings and caveats from the paper: The study included only a couple of mild cases, and larger cohorts that include severe cases with pre-infection samples were judged to be necessary. Contracting CD4+ clones were found mainly in CM and EM memory subsets, while CD8+ clones were enriched in EMRA. The detection of some responding clones in pre-infection memory suggests that pre-existing cross-reactive memory T cells joined the SARS-CoV-2 response. SARS-CoV-2 specificity was not confirmed for the second-wave clones peaking on day 37. Clones contracting from day 15 to 85 had balanced CD4/CD8 phenotypes, while a second wave expanding from day 15 to 37 was biased towards CD4+.

The sample holds many counts of this clonotype. This clone's antigen is unknown. No base qualities exist here, and no much larger clone lies one base off it. Sequenced material: PBMCs or a T cell subset sorted from them (not recorded which). The clonotype was recovered from a man between 18 and 35 years old who had mild COVID-19 (a few samples of this study predate the infection). The sample titles of this study are shuffled in the database, so cell type and time point are left out; the donor was told from shared clones. The receptor chain draws on TRBV6-6 and TRBJ2-1, and 11 junctional nucleotides match TRBD2. The CDR3 amino acid sequence is: CASSSPPTSGALNEQFF. The bases are TGTGCCAGCAGTTCCCCTCCGACTAGCGGGGCCCTTAATGAGCAGTTCTTC.